The 11 T cell receptor beta chains below were found in one sample sequenced in a study of CD8+CD57+ T cells in acquired aplastic anemia. CDR3 and TCR beta VDJ profiling relied on genomic DNA as the template. TCRdb called the reads again in MiXCR, with one record for every CDR3 protein. The table lists about 190,000 distinct CDR3 sequences, around 59% of them singletons. Material for sequencing was sorted CD4+, CD8+, or CD8+CD57+ T cells (not recorded which) from PBMCs. The source is a human donor in good health, serving as a control.

This clonotype was counted only a few times. A much larger clone differs from this one at a single base, so this may be a read error. The chain carries TRBV9 and TRBJ1-1, with D possibly TRBD1 on 6 matching bases. The V gene lost 4 bases and the J gene lost 4 bases, with 17 bases spanning the gap. Germline CDR1 and CDR2: SGDLS and YYNGEE. The CDR3 extends over 15 amino acids. The CDR3 coding sequence is TGTGCCAGCAGCCCCCGACAGGTCGGTTCCACTGAAGCTTTCTTT. Protein: CASSPRQVGSTEAFF. The variable domain in full, with the rest retrieved from reference TRBV9 and TRBJ1-1, is DSGVTQTPKHLITATGQRVTLRCSPRSGDLSVYWYQQSLDQGLQFLIQYYNGEERAKGNILERFSAQQFPDLHSELNLSSLELGDSALYFCASSPRQVGSTEAFFGQGTRLTVV.

This chain uses TRBV7-9 with TRBJ2-7, with 8 bases fitting TRBD2. Germline V gene lookup returns CDR1 SEHNR and CDR2 FQNEAQ (reference sequence). This CDR3 is 15 amino acids long. Unmatched junction bases numbered 4, after V lost 1 base and J lost 2 bases. The CDR3 nucleotides read TGTGCCAGCAGCTTAGGAGCGGGGGAAGCCTACGAGCAGTACTTC. It specifies CASSLGAGEAYEQYF.

In nucleotides, the CDR3 is TGTGCCACCAGCAGGCCAGGGGCCTACAATGAGCAGTTCTTC. Translating it yields CATSRPGAYNEQFF. This chain joins TRBV15 and TRBJ2-1, with a possible D match to TRBD1 (6 bases). Between the trimmed V and J ends, which lost 3 bases and 2 bases, there was a span of 8 bases. CDR1 LNHNV and CDR2 YYDKDF come from the germline V gene (reference sequence). The CDR3 covers 14 residues.

This clonotype has a single count. The chain's CDR3 is CASRDSRGRYPGELFF. The CDR3 DNA is TGTGCCAGCAGGGACTCTCGAGGGAGGTATCCCGGGGAGCTGTTTTTT. This sequence joins TRBV7-9 and TRBJ2-2; D may be TRBD2 (6 bases). The CDR3 covers 16 residues. CDR1 and CDR2 (germline): SEHNR, FQNEAQ (reference sequence). Trimming stripped 6 bases from V and 6 bases from J, with 20 bases between.

This clonotype was observed at least ten times. The chain employs TRBV11-1 and TRBJ1-4; TRBD1 is a possible D gene (5 bases). There are 15 residues in the CDR3. Germline V gene data show CDR1 as SGHAT and CDR2 as FQDESV (reference sequence). V was clipped by 2 bases and J by 6 bases, with 13 bases between them. Written as DNA, the CDR3 is TGTGCCAGCAGCTTAATTGTAGGGGCGGATGAAAAACTGTTTTTT. Translated: CASSLIVGADEKLFF.

The CDR3 DNA follows: TGCAGTGCTAGAGTAACAGGGGGCGCTGAAGCTTTCTTT. Encoded protein: CSARVTGGAEAFF. The chain recombines TRBV20-1 with TRBJ1-1; 9 bases fit TRBD1. Trimming took 1 base from V and 6 from J; bases not matched to a gene: 3. The CDR3 is 13 amino acids. Germline CDR1 is DFQATT and CDR2 is SNEGSKA (reference sequence).

In this sample, this clonotype turned up once. V and J are TRBV7-9 and TRBJ2-7; 11 nucleotides align to TRBD2. V was clipped by 5 bases and J by 1 base; unmatched bases: 4. The germline CDR1 and CDR2 sequences are SEHNR and FQNEAQ (reference sequence). The CDR3 loop spans 15 amino acids. DNA for the CDR3: TGTGCCAGCAGCATTAGCGGGGGGGCGTCCTACGAGCAGTACTTC. Its protein product is CASSISGGASYEQYF.

The chain is built from TRBV15 and TRBJ1-5; no clear D. The V end lost 5 bases, the J end lost 1 base, and 12 bases lay between the germline ends. Per the germline V gene, CDR1 is LNHNV and CDR2 is YYDKDF (reference sequence). The CDR3 is made up of 15 amino acids. The CDR3 is CATSLVLTSNQPQHF. CDR3 DNA sequence: TGTGCCACCAGCCTAGTACTGACGAGCAATCAGCCCCAGCATTTT.

This clonotype is a singleton in its sample. V gene TRBV7-6 combines with J gene TRBJ2-7; D might be TRBD2 (5 bases). Germline CDR1 is SGHVS and CDR2 is FNYEAQ. The CDR3 contains 14 residues. With 1 base removed from V and 3 bases from J, the gap between germline ends came to 10 bases. The DNA of the CDR3 is TGTGCCAGCAGCTTAGGAGAGGGCGGCTACGAGCAGTACTTC. Translating it yields CASSLGEGGYEQYF.

This sequence joins TRBV7-8 and TRBJ1-4, with 8 bases matching TRBD1. The CDR3 has 16 amino acids. The germline V gene encodes CDR1 SGHVS and CDR2 FQNEAQ. Unmatched junction bases numbered 11, after V lost 4 bases and J lost 7 bases. CDR3 DNA sequence: TGTGCCAGCAGCTCCCGTCGGACAGGGAGAGGTGAAAAACTGTTTTTT. Its translation: CASSSRRTGRGEKLFF.

This chain joins TRBV10-3 and TRBJ2-3; 7 bases map to TRBD2. The junction had 4 bases not matched to a gene; V was cut back by 5 bases and J by 2 bases. The CDR3 has 14 residues. Germline CDR1 ENHRY, CDR2 SYGVKD. CDR3 DNA sequence: TGTGCCATCAGTAGCGGGGAGCCCACAGATACGCAGTATTTT. Translating gives CAISSGEPTDTQYF.